What follows describes a single TCR beta chain. The antigen is not known. At one of its ends the junction is not consistent with the germline gene, which may arise from a read error. The authors incorporated unique molecular identifiers into the TCR beta cDNA libraries. TCRdb fed the PCR reads into MiXCR, producing one record per CDR3 protein. The data contain approximately 730,000 distinct CDR3 sequences, 25% to 30% of them singletons. This entry belongs to a study of post-analysis software for immune sequencing data. CDR1 is DFQATT and CDR2 is SNEGSKA in the germline V gene (reference sequence). This CDR3 comprises 13 residues. Whole-study findings and limits: Controls significantly exceeded multiple sclerosis patients in normalized Chao1 diversity. Patients carried roughly 5 TRBV segments more frequently than controls did, and TRBV5-6, TRBV5-1 and TRBV20-1 were among them.

The V call is TRBV20-1, the J call TRBJ1-1, with D possibly TRBD1 on 5 matching bases. The receptor was derived from a girl aged 10-17 years with multiple sclerosis. The sequenced sample consisted of blood. CDR3 sequence: CSQPRGVDTEAFF. CDR3 bases: TGCAGCCAACCTCGGGGGGTCGACACCGAAGCTTTCTTT.